These 6 T cell receptor beta chains were all obtained from the same sample, sequenced in a study of blood T cell repertoires in COVID-19. The table came from immunoSEQ multiplex PCR; TCRdb's copy has only in-frame clones and leaves some out. Among approximately 210,000 clones, 88% were seen once, and the ten largest hold roughly 6.2%. Sequencing input: peripheral blood. Every receptor here comes from a middle-aged woman who had recovered from COVID-19.

Only one count was recorded for this clone. This chain connects TRBV19 to TRBJ2-3, with 7 bases lining up with TRBD2. This CDR3 contains 16 residues. The trim removed 3 bases at V and 3 bases at J, leaving 9 bases unmatched. Germline CDR1 is LNHDA and CDR2 is SQIVND (reference sequence). The CDR3 DNA reads as TGTGCCAGTAGTATCCCCGGGGAGGGAACGACAGATACGCAGTATTTT. It yields the protein CASSIPGEGTTDTQYF.

V usage is TRBV3-1 (or the pseudogene TRBV3-2) and J usage is TRBJ2-2; D unresolved. V gave up 1 base and J gave up 8 bases, with 2 bases separating them. Per germline, CDR1 LGHDT and CDR2 YNNKEL (reference sequence). The CDR3 runs 11 residues. CDR3 in DNA: TGTGCCAGCAGCCAAGTAGGGGAGCTGTTTTTT. It yields the protein CASSQVGELFF.

The table lists this clone with a few counts. This chain uses TRBV30 with TRBJ1-1; no clear D gene. CDR1 GTSNPN and CDR2 SVGIG come from the germline V gene (reference sequence). This CDR3 comprises 10 residues. The V end was cut by 3 bases, the J end by 10 bases, with 9 bases between. CDR3 nucleotides: TGTGCCTGGAGATCGGTTGGAGCTTTCTTT. The encoded protein is CAWRSVGAFF.

A remark on this clone: The identical CDR3 is also encoded by other nucleotide sequences in the sample. J is TRBJ2-1 and V is TRBV5-1, with D possibly matching TRBD2 (5 bases). V lost 0 bases and J 7 bases, leaving 5 bases between the germline ends. This CDR3 region has 12 residues. CDR1 is SGHRS, CDR2 YFSETQ, per germline. CDR3 amino acids: CASSLGGNEQFF. CDR3 coding DNA: TGCGCCAGCAGCTTGGGAGGGAATGAGCAGTTCTTC.

This clone was found once. The chain has TRBV18 and TRBJ1-4; 8 bases map to TRBD1. The V segment lost 4 bases and the J segment 6 bases; nucleotides outside the gene matches: 7. The CDR3 sequence is 15 residues long. Germline loops: CDR1 KGHSH, CDR2 LQKENI. The CDR3 protein is CASSLAGGGYEKLFF. In DNA form, the CDR3 reads TGTGCCAGCTCACTAGCAGGGGGCGGTTATGAAAAACTGTTTTTT.

The chain recombines TRBV30 with TRBJ2-6, with 7 bases that match TRBD1. This CDR3 region has 18 residues. After removal of 2 bases from V and 0 bases from J, the junction contained 10 bases not matched to a gene. Per germline, CDR1 GTSNPN and CDR2 SVGIG (reference sequence). The CDR3 loop reads CAWSLLGQEFSGANVLTF. CDR3 in DNA: TGTGCCTGGAGTTTACTAGGACAGGAGTTCTCTGGGGCCAACGTCCTGACTTTC.